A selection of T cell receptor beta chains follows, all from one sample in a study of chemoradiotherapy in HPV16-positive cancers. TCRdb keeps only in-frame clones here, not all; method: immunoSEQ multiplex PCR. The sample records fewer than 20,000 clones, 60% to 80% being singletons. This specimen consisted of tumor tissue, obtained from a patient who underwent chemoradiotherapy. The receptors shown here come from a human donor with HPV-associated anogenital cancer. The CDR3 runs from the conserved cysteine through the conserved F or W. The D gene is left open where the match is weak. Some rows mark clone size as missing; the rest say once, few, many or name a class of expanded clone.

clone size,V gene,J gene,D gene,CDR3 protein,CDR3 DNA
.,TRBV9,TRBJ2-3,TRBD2,CASSVYGGETDTQYF,TGTGCCAGCAGCGTGTATGGGGGGGAGACAGATACGCAGTATTTT
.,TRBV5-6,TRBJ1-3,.,CASSFWGAGNTIYF,TGTGCCAGCAGCTTCTGGGGGGCTGGAAACACCATATATTTT
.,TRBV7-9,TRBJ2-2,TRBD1,CASRPGTANTGELFF,TGTGCCAGCAGACCCGGGACAGCGAACACCGGGGAGCTGTTTTTT
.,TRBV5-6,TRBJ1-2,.,CASSLVEGSYGYTF,TGTGCCAGCAGCTTGGTGGAGGGGTCCTATGGCTACACCTTC
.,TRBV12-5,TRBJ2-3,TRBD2,CASGFNGGTDTQYF,TGTGCTAGTGGTTTCAACGGGGGGACAGATACGCAGTATTTT
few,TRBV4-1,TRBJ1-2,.,CASSQLGSYGYTF,TGCGCCAGCAGCCAATTAGGCAGCTATGGCTACACCTTC
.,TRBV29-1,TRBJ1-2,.,CSAGTDYGYTF,TGCAGCGCCGGGACCGACTATGGCTACACCTTC
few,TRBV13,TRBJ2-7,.,CASSLRRGRGHYEQYF,TGTGCCAGCAGCTTAAGGAGAGGGAGGGGGCACTACGAGCAGTACTTC
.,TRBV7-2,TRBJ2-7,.,CASSLGVSQFYEQYF,TGTGCCAGCAGCTTAGGAGTCAGCCAATTTTACGAGCAGTACTTC
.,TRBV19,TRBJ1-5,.,CASSIARDHSNQPQHF,TGTGCCAGTAGTATAGCCAGGGACCATAGCAATCAGCCCCAGCATTTT
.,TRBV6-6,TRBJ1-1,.,CASSYGAGNTEAFF,TGTGCCAGCAGTTACGGGGCGGGGAACACTGAAGCTTTCTTT
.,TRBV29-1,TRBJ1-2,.,CSVEGDNQGYTF,TGCAGCGTTGAAGGGGACAATCAGGGCTACACCTTC
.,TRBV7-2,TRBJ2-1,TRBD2,CASSSIRRGVYNEQFF,TGTGCCAGCAGCTCTATCCGGCGGGGGGTCTACAATGAGCAGTTCTTC
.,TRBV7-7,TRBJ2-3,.,CASSFSSRDTTQYF,TGTGCCAGCAGCTTTTCTTCCCGGGACACCACGCAGTATTTT
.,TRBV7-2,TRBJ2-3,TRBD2,CASSLGLAGGTDTQYF,TGTGCCAGCAGCTTGGGACTAGCGGGGGGCACAGATACGCAGTATTTT
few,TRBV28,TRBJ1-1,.,CASSFRGTFEAFF,TGTGCCAGCAGTTTCCGTGGAACATTTGAAGCTTTCTTT
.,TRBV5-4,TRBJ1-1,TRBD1,CASSRGQLNTEAFF,TGTGCCAGCAGCCGGGGACAGCTGAACACTGAAGCTTTCTTT
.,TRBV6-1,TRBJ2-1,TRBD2,CASRAGTITNNEQFF,TGTGCCAGCAGGGCCGGGACTATCACTAACAATGAGCAGTTCTTC
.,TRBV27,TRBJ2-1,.,CASSFRQAQGFDEQFF,TGTGCCAGCAGTTTCCGCCAAGCACAGGGATTTGATGAGCAGTTCTTC
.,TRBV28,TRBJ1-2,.,CASSSWGALGYTF,TGTGCCAGCAGTTCTTGGGGGGCGCTTGGCTACACCTTC
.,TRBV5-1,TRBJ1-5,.,CASSLGWDQPQHF,TGCGCCAGCAGCTTGGGGTGGGATCAGCCCCAGCATTTT
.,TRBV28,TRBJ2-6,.,CASSAGANVLTF,TGTGCCAGCAGCGCTGGGGCCAACGTCCTGACTTTC
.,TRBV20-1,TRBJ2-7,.,CSGSDGPEQYF,TGCAGTGGGTCGGACGGTCCCGAGCAGTACTTC
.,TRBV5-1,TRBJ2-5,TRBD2,CASSASGSVETQYF,TGCGCCAGCAGCGCTAGCGGGAGTGTGGAGACCCAGTACTTC
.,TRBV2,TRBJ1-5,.,CASSEYAKSHSNQPQHF,TGTGCCAGCAGTGAGTATGCCAAGAGTCATAGCAATCAGCCCCAGCATTTT
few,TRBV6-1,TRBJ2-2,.,CASREQGIGELFF,TGTGCCAGCAGAGAGCAGGGTATCGGGGAGCTGTTTTTT
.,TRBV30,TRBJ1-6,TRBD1,CAWKRRGLRTGQGFGPLHF,TGTGCCTGGAAACGTCGTGGGTTGAGGACAGGGCAGGGGTTCGGGCCCCTCCACTTT
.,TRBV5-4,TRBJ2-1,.,CAISWSSYNEQFF,TGTGCCATCTCCTGGAGCTCCTACAATGAGCAGTTCTTC
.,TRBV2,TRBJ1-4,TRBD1,CASSVGGGTNEKLFF,TGTGCCAGCAGTGTAGGGGGCGGAACTAATGAAAAACTGTTTTTT
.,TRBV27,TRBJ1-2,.,CASSFSGGGTYGYTF,TGTGCCAGCAGTTTCTCGGGCGGGGGAACCTATGGCTACACCTTC
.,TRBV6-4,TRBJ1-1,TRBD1,CAKPLRTGTNTEAFF,TGTGCCAAGCCCCTACGGACAGGAACGAACACTGAAGCTTTCTTT
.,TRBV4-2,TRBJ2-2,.,CASSQEALNTGELFF,TGTGCCAGCAGCCAAGAGGCCCTGAACACCGGGGAGCTGTTTTTT
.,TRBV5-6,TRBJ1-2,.,CASSLERDDYGYTF,TGTGCCAGCAGCTTGGAGAGGGACGACTATGGCTACACCTTC
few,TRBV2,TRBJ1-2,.,CASTPAARNYGYTF,TGTGCCAGCACCCCGGCGGCCCGAAACTATGGCTACACCTTC
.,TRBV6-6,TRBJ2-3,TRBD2,CASKDSGGTTDTQYF,TGTGCCAGCAAGGACAGCGGGGGGACCACAGATACGCAGTATTTT
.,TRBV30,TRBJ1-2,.,CAWSRQRGGYTF,TGTGCCTGGAGCAGACAGAGAGGTGGCTACACCTTC
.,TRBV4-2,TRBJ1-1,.,CASSQGLRRNTEAFF,TGTGCCAGCAGCCAAGGACTTAGGAGGAACACTGAAGCTTTCTTT
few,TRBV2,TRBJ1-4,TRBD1,CASSAGLGTGGPGNEKLFF,TGTGCCAGCAGTGCGGGACTCGGGACAGGGGGACCAGGGAATGAAAAACTGTTTTTT
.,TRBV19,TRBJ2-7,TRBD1,CASTPTGNFREQYF,TGTGCCAGTACCCCGACAGGGAATTTTCGCGAGCAGTACTTC
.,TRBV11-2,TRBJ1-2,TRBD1,CASSSQGYYGYTF,TGTGCCAGCAGCTCACAGGGGTACTATGGCTACACCTTC